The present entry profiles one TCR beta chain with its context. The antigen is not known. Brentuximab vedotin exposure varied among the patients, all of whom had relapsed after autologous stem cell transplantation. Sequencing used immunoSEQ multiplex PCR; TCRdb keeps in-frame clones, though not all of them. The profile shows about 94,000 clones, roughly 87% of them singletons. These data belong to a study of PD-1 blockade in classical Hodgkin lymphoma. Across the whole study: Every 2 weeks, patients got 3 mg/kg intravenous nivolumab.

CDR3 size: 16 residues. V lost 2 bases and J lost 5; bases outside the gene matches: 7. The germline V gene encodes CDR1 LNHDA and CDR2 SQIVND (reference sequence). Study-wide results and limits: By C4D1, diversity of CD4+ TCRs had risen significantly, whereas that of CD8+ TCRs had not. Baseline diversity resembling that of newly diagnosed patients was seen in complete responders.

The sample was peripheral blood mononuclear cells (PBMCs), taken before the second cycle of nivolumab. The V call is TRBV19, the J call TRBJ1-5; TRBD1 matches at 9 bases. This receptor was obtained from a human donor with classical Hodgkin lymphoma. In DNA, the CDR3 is TGTGCCAGTAGTATACGGGACAGGGCTCTCGATCAGCCCCAGCATTTT. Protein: CASSIRDRALDQPQHF.